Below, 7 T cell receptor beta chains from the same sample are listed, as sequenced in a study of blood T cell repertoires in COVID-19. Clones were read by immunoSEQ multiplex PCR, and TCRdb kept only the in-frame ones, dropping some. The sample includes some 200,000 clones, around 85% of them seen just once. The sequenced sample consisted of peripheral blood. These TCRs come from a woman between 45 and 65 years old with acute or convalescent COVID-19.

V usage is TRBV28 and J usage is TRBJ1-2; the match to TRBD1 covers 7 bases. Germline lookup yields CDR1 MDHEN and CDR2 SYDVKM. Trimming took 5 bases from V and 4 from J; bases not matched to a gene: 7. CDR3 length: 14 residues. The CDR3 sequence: CASSLLGQVYGYTF. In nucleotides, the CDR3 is TGTGCCAGCAGTCTTCTAGGACAGGTCTATGGCTACACCTTC.

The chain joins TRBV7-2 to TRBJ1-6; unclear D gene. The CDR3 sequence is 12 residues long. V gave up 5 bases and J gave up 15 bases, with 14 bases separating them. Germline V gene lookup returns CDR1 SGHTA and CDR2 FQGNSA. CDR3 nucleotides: TGTGCCAGCAGCCCCCGAGCTCCTGGCCTCCACTTT. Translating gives CASSPRAPGLHF.

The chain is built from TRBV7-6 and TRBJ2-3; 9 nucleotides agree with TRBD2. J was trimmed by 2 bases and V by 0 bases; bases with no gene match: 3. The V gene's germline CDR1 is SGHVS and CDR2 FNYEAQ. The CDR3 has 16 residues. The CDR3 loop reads CASSLAVAGDTDTQYF. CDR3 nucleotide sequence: TGTGCCAGCAGCTTAGCCGTAGCGGGGGACACAGATACGCAGTATTTT. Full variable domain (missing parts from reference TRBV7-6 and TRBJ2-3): GAGVSQSPRYKVTKRGQDVALRCDPISGHVSLYWYRQALGQGPEFLTYFNYEAQQDKSGLPNDRFSAERPEGSISTLTIQRTEQRDSAMYRCASSLAVAGDTDTQYFGPGTRLTVL.

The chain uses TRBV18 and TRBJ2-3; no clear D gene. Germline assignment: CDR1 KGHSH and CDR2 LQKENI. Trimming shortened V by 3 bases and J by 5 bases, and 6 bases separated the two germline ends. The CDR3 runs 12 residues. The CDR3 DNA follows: TGTGCCAGCTCACCCTCGGGAGATACGCAGTATTTT. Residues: CASSPSGDTQYF.

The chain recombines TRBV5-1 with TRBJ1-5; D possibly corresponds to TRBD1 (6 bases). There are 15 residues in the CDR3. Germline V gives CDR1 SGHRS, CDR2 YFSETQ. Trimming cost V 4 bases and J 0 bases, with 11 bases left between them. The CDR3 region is CASSEGHYSNQPQHF. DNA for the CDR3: TGCGCCAGCAGCGAGGGACACTATAGCAATCAGCCCCAGCATTTT.

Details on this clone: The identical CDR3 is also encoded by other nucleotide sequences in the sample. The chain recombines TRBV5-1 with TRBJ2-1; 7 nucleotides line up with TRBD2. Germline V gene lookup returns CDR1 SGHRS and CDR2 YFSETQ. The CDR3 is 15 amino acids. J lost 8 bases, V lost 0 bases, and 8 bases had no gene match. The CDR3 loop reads CASSLGPGGYDEQFF. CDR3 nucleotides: TGCGCCAGCAGCTTGGGGCCCGGGGGGTACGATGAGCAGTTCTTC.

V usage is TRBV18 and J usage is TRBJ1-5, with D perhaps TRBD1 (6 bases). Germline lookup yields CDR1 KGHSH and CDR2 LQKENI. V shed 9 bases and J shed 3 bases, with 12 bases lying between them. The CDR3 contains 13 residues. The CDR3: CASFQGFNQPQHF. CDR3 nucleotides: TGTGCCAGTTTCCAGGGGTTCAATCAGCCCCAGCATTTT.